The rows below give T cell receptor beta chains drawn from one sample of a study of T-cell memory formation after mild COVID-19. One entry per CDR3 protein results from TCRdb running MiXCR on the 5' RACE reads. Here the sample spans almost 550,000 distinct CDR3 sequences, about a fifth being singletons. The sample consisted of PBMCs or a T cell subset sorted from them (not recorded which). The source is an adult woman who had mild COVID-19 (a few samples of this study predate the infection). Cell type and time point are not known. Both conserved end residues are part of each CDR3. A D gene is named only where the DNA matches it firmly. Size is omitted from some rows. Given values are once, few, many or a class for expanded clones.

>NA|few|TRBV7-9|TRBJ1-5
CASSLDGGSGNQPQHF
TGTGCCAGCAGCTTAGATGGGGGGTCTGGCAATCAGCCCCAGCATTTT
>TRBD2|NA|TRBV2|TRBJ2-7
CASRTPTSGSSYEQYF
TGTGCCAGCAGGACTCCGACTAGCGGGAGCTCCTACGAGCAGTACTTC
>NA|NA|TRBV21-1|TRBJ1-1
CAIHNTEAFF
TGTGCCATCCATAACACTGAAGCTTTCTTT
>TRBD2|NA|TRBV25-1|TRBJ2-2
CASSERLAGQRPGELFF
TGTGCCAGCAGTGAAAGACTAGCGGGGCAACGTCCCGGGGAGCTGTTTTTT
>NA|few|TRBV7-8|TRBJ1-1
CASSLTTLLGGNTEAFF
TGTGCCAGCAGCTTAACTACCCTACTAGGAGGGAACACTGAAGCTTTCTTT
>NA|few|TRBV20-1|TRBJ2-3
CSASGPETSTDTQYF
TGCAGTGCTTCAGGGCCGGAAACTAGCACAGATACGCAGTATTTT
>NA|NA|TRBV4-2|TRBJ2-5
CASSPVTGAAQETQYF
TGTGCCAGCAGCCCAGTCACGGGGGCGGCCCAAGAGACCCAGTACTTC
>TRBD2|few|TRBV19|TRBJ2-3
CASRPRLAGLVDTQYF
TGTGCCAGTAGACCTCGACTAGCGGGGCTTGTTGATACGCAGTATTTT
>NA|NA|TRBV5-1|TRBJ2-3
CASSHQADRTDTQYF
TGCGCCAGCAGCCACCAAGCGGACCGCACAGATACGCAGTATTTT
>NA|few|TRBV6-1|TRBJ1-6
CASSEGYRLQGSPLHF
TGTGCCAGCAGTGAAGGGTACAGGCTCCAAGGATCACCCCTCCACTTT
>NA|NA|TRBV6-2/TRBV6-3|TRBJ1-5
CASSWWNRVDQPQHF
TGTGCCAGCAGTTGGTGGAACAGGGTGGATCAGCCCCAGCATTTT
>NA|NA|TRBV7-8|TRBJ1-1
CASSLVGVRNTEAFF
TGTGCCAGCAGCTTAGTCGGGGTTCGTAACACTGAAGCTTTCTTT
>NA|NA|TRBV10-3|TRBJ2-1
CAISESAGQNSEQFF
TGTGCCATCAGTGAGTCGGCAGGACAGAACTCTGAGCAGTTCTTC
>NA|NA|TRBV20-1|TRBJ2-7
CSARDQGVSSYEQYF
TGCAGTGCTAGAGATCAGGGCGTCAGCTCCTACGAGCAGTACTTC
>NA|many|TRBV5-1|TRBJ2-5
CASSYQAQGTQETQYF
TGCGCCAGCAGCTATCAGGCGCAGGGGACCCAAGAGACCCAGTACTTC
>NA|few|TRBV20-1|TRBJ2-7
CSARDPLRGGTYEQYF
TGCAGTGCTAGAGATCCTCTCCGGGGCGGAACCTACGAGCAGTACTTC
>NA|NA|TRBV20-1|TRBJ1-2
CSARGLGVAGRSGGYTF
TGCAGTGCTAGAGGTTTGGGAGTGGCAGGCCGGTCGGGTGGCTACACCTTC
>NA|few|TRBV3-1|TRBJ2-1
CASSQVALELGNEQFF
TGTGCCAGCAGCCAAGTAGCACTAGAGTTGGGCAATGAGCAGTTCTTC
>TRBD2|NA|TRBV5-1|TRBJ2-1
CASSWRERLEQFF
TGCGCCAGCAGCTGGCGGGAGCGGCTTGAGCAGTTCTTC
>TRBD1|NA|TRBV5-1|TRBJ2-2
CASISPTGSGELFF
TGCGCCAGCATATCTCCGACAGGGTCCGGGGAGCTGTTTTTT
>NA|NA|TRBV18|TRBJ1-1
CASSPQSTGSTEAFF
TGTGCCAGCTCACCACAATCGACAGGTTCCACTGAAGCTTTCTTT
>TRBD2|few|TRBV24-1|TRBJ2-3
CATSAGTSGRDTQYF
TGTGCCACCAGTGCCGGGACTAGCGGGAGAGATACGCAGTATTTT
>TRBD2|NA|TRBV6-5|TRBJ2-7
CASRPGLAGDLSYEQYF
TGTGCCAGCAGACCGGGACTAGCGGGAGATCTCTCCTACGAGCAGTACTTC
>NA|NA|TRBV7-3|TRBJ1-1
CASSSTPQGNTEAFF
TGTGCCAGCAGCTCCACCCCGCAAGGGAACACTGAAGCTTTCTTT
>TRBD1|NA|TRBV6-5|TRBJ2-1
CASRRTGGAYEQFF
TGTGCCAGCAGAAGGACAGGGGGCGCATATGAGCAGTTCTTC
>TRBD2|few|TRBV7-2|TRBJ2-7
CASSPAGTSANYEQYF
TGTGCCAGCAGCCCCGCCGGGACTAGCGCGAACTACGAGCAGTACTTC
>NA|NA|TRBV29-1|TRBJ1-3
CSARALSGNTIYF
TGCAGCGCCAGGGCCCTCTCTGGAAACACCATATATTTT
>TRBD2|NA|TRBV30|TRBJ2-7
CAWRVTSGTEQYF
TGTGCCTGGCGCGTTACTAGCGGGACAGAGCAGTACTTC
>TRBD2|NA|TRBV7-9|TRBJ2-1
CASSIRTRTSGSTYNEQFF
TGTGCCAGCAGCATTAGGACGCGAACTAGCGGGAGTACTTACAATGAGCAGTTCTTC
>NA|NA|TRBV6-4|TRBJ2-2
CASKVKGNANTGELFF
TGTGCCAGCAAAGTAAAGGGGAACGCGAACACCGGGGAGCTGTTTTTT
>NA|NA|TRBV11-2|TRBJ2-7
CASSIDRYYEQYF
TGTGCCAGCAGCATTGACAGGTACTACGAGCAGTACTTC
>NA|NA|TRBV12-3/TRBV12-4|TRBJ1-1
CASSFAQENTEAFF
TGTGCCAGCAGTTTCGCACAGGAGAACACTGAAGCTTTCTTT
>NA|few|TRBV5-6|TRBJ2-3
CASSLVAGVEDTQYF
TGTGCCAGCAGCTTGGTGGCAGGGGTGGAAGATACGCAGTATTTT
>NA|NA|TRBV12-3/TRBV12-4|TRBJ1-3
CAFSRMNTIYF
TGTGCCTTCTCCCGCATGAACACCATATATTTT
>NA|NA|TRBV2|TRBJ1-1
CASSGDVSEAFF
TGTGCCAGCAGTGGGGACGTGTCTGAAGCTTTCTTT
>TRBD2|few|TRBV6-5|TRBJ2-3
CASSGGGTSTDTQYF
TGTGCCAGCTCGGGAGGAGGGACTAGCACAGATACGCAGTATTTT
>NA|NA|TRBV20-1|TRBJ2-7
CSARGEVEGLYEQYF
TGCAGTGCTAGAGGTGAGGTGGAGGGGCTCTACGAGCAGTACTTC
>NA|few|TRBV9|TRBJ1-2
CASSFQITGNGYTF
TGTGCCAGCAGCTTCCAGATTACGGGGAATGGCTACACCTTC
>NA|NA|TRBV5-1|TRBJ2-5
CASSWTDGGRETQYF
TGCGCCAGCTCCTGGACAGACGGGGGGAGGGAGACCCAGTACTTC
>TRBD1|NA|TRBV12-3/TRBV12-4|TRBJ2-7
CASRYGTGAPYEQYF
TGTGCCAGCAGGTACGGGACAGGGGCACCCTACGAGCAGTACTTC
>TRBD1|NA|TRBV27|TRBJ2-2
CASSRHRTGGPGELFF
TGTGCCAGCAGCCGTCACAGGACAGGGGGTCCCGGGGAGCTGTTTTTT
>NA|NA|TRBV6-2/TRBV6-3|TRBJ2-3
CASSPGTPFWDTQYF
TGTGCCAGCAGTCCAGGGACACCCTTCTGGGATACGCAGTATTTT
>TRBD1|many|TRBV18|TRBJ2-5
CASSRGTEETQYF
TGTGCCAGCTCACGTGGGACAGAAGAGACCCAGTACTTC
>NA|NA|TRBV7-3|TRBJ2-7
CASSPPGSFEQYF
TGTGCCAGCAGCCCCCCAGGGTCCTTCGAGCAGTACTTC
>NA|NA|TRBV3-1|TRBJ2-5
CASTQKGGRETQYF
TGTGCCAGCACCCAAAAAGGCGGCAGGGAGACCCAGTACTTC
>NA|NA|TRBV29-1|TRBJ2-3
CSVVRGSTDTQYF
TGCAGCGTTGTTCGGGGGAGCACAGATACGCAGTATTTT
>NA|once|TRBV4-1|TRBJ2-7
CASSQEGNRNYEQYF
TGCGCCAGCAGCCAAGAAGGTAACAGGAATTACGAGCAGTACTTC
>TRBD2|NA|TRBV4-1|TRBJ2-1
CASSPVAGGNNEQFF
TGCGCCAGCAGCCCTGTAGCGGGGGGCAACAATGAGCAGTTCTTC
>TRBD2|few|TRBV12-3/TRBV12-4|TRBJ2-3
CASRQSGSRADTQYF
TGTGCCAGCAGACAAAGCGGGAGTAGGGCAGATACGCAGTATTTT
>NA|NA|TRBV11-2|TRBJ2-4
CASGWQGTENIQYF
TGTGCCAGCGGATGGCAGGGGACCGAAAACATTCAGTACTTC
>NA|NA|TRBV7-9|TRBJ2-1
CASSLGDPRGEQFF
TGTGCCAGCAGCTTAGGCGATCCCCGGGGTGAGCAGTTCTTC
>TRBD1|NA|TRBV7-9|TRBJ2-1
CASSKWTGGLKANEQFF
TGTGCCAGCAGCAAATGGACAGGGGGCCTCAAGGCCAATGAGCAGTTCTTC
>NA|few|TRBV4-1|TRBJ2-1
CASSPPRDIPLQFF
TGCGCCAGCAGCCCTCCTCGGGACATCCCTCTTCAGTTCTTC
>NA|NA|TRBV30|TRBJ1-1
CASPGITAFF
TGTGCCTCCCCAGGTATCACGGCTTTCTTT
>NA|NA|TRBV2|TRBJ1-6
CASSVGFGVSPLHF
TGTGCCAGCAGTGTCGGGTTTGGGGTGTCACCCCTCCACTTT
>NA|many|TRBV10-2|TRBJ2-5
CASRGKETQYF
TGCGCCAGCAGGGGCAAAGAGACCCAGTACTTC
>NA|NA|TRBV3-1|TRBJ1-6
CASSIGTNSPLHF
TGTGCCAGCAGCATTGGCACCAATTCACCCCTCCACTTT
>TRBD1|NA|TRBV12-3/TRBV12-4|TRBJ1-1
CASSWDRVNTEAFF
TGTGCCAGCAGTTGGGACAGGGTAAACACTGAAGCTTTCTTT
>NA|NA|TRBV5-1|TRBJ2-1
CASSAGGYGEQFF
TGCGCCAGCAGCGCTGGAGGCTACGGTGAGCAGTTCTTC
>NA|NA|TRBV9|TRBJ2-5
CASSVGAQQVQETQYF
TGTGCCAGCAGCGTAGGAGCGCAACAGGTACAAGAGACCCAGTACTTC